The clone carrying this T cell receptor beta chain has at least ten counts. What it binds is not known. These data belong to a study of identical twins. General observations from the study: Weaker excess sharing between twins was seen in beta out-of-frame sequences. Fewer insertions marked abundant cord blood beta clonotypes; young adult naive trended weakly, memory not at all.

Each CDR3 protein gets one entry after TCRdb re-called the 5' RACE reads with MiXCR. The sample shows approximately 680,000 distinct CDR3 sequences, about 7% of them seen only once. CDR3 length: 14 residues. The V gene's germline CDR1 is SNHLY and CDR2 FYNNEI. V was clipped by 6 bases and J by 0 bases, with 11 bases between them. A further study also used this sample, focusing on yellow fever vaccine responses in identical twins.

This TCR came from a young woman in good health. The chain combines TRBV2 with TRBJ1-1; D not resolved. Material for sequencing was PBMCs. The CDR3 nucleotides read TGTGCCAGCAGGGGAAGGGCTATGAACACTGAAGCTTTCTTT. Translation gives CASRGRAMNTEAFF.